A selection of T cell receptor beta chains follows, all from one sample in a study of cytomegalovirus exposure and HLA in healthy donors. Method: immunoSEQ multiplex PCR; TCRdb's copy keeps in-frame clones and lacks some. The data show roughly 180,000 clones, with roughly four fifths seen just once and 2.5% held by the top ten. The sequencing sample was made of PBMCs. The receptor set was obtained from a female donor in good health and CMV-seronegative. The CDR3 runs from the conserved cysteine through the conserved F or W. Fields, in order: CDR3 length, J gene, V gene, clone size, D gene, CDR3 protein, CDR3 DNA. A D gene is named only where the DNA matches it firmly. Rows give clone size only sometimes, using once, few, many, or a class for an expanded clone.

len: 15; j_gene: TRBJ2-7; v_gene: TRBV27; abundance: NA; d_gene: TRBD1; CDR3aa: CASSLSGTGSYEQYF; CDR3nt: TGTGCCAGCAGTTTATCCGGGACAGGGTCCTACGAGCAGTACTTC
len: 13; j_gene: TRBJ2-7; v_gene: TRBV30; abundance: once; d_gene: TRBD1; CDR3aa: CAWGQASSYEQYF; CDR3nt: TGTGCCTGGGGACAGGCGAGCTCCTACGAGCAGTACTTC
len: 15; j_gene: TRBJ2-7; v_gene: TRBV11-2; abundance: NA; d_gene: TRBD1; CDR3aa: CASSLARGPLTEQYF; CDR3nt: TGTGCCAGCAGCTTGGCCAGGGGGCCTCTTACCGAGCAGTACTTC
len: 13; j_gene: TRBJ2-2; v_gene: TRBV2; abundance: NA; d_gene: TRBD2; CDR3aa: CASKREGPGELFF; CDR3nt: TGTGCCAGCAAAAGGGAGGGCCCCGGGGAGCTGTTTTTT
len: 14; j_gene: TRBJ2-1; v_gene: TRBV27; abundance: NA; d_gene: NA; CDR3aa: CASSHLKTYNEQFF; CDR3nt: TGTGCCAGCAGTCACCTAAAGACCTACAATGAGCAGTTCTTC
len: 13; j_gene: TRBJ2-7; v_gene: TRBV18; abundance: once; d_gene: NA; CDR3aa: CASSPNYDNEQYF; CDR3nt: TGTGCCAGCTCACCTAACTATGATAACGAGCAGTACTTC
len: 13; j_gene: TRBJ2-2; v_gene: TRBV11-3; abundance: NA; d_gene: NA; CDR3aa: CASSFSEAGELFF; CDR3nt: TGTGCCAGCAGCTTTTCGGAGGCCGGGGAGCTGTTTTTT
len: 14; j_gene: TRBJ1-2; v_gene: TRBV28; abundance: once; d_gene: NA; CDR3aa: CASSPPTGVNGYTF; CDR3nt: TGTGCCAGCAGTCCGCCGACAGGCGTGAATGGCTACACCTTC
len: 14; j_gene: TRBJ2-5; v_gene: TRBV11-3; abundance: few; d_gene: TRBD2; CDR3aa: CASSLRASGETQYF; CDR3nt: TGTGCCAGCAGCTTAAGGGCTAGCGGTGAGACCCAGTACTTC
len: 14; j_gene: TRBJ1-2; v_gene: TRBV7-2; abundance: NA; d_gene: NA; CDR3aa: CASSLIDATGGYTF; CDR3nt: TGTGCCAGCAGCTTAATAGACGCCACGGGAGGCTACACCTTC
len: 14; j_gene: TRBJ1-3; v_gene: TRBV9; abundance: NA; d_gene: NA; CDR3aa: CASSVGRAGNTIYF; CDR3nt: TGTGCCAGCAGCGTAGGCAGGGCTGGAAACACCATATATTTT